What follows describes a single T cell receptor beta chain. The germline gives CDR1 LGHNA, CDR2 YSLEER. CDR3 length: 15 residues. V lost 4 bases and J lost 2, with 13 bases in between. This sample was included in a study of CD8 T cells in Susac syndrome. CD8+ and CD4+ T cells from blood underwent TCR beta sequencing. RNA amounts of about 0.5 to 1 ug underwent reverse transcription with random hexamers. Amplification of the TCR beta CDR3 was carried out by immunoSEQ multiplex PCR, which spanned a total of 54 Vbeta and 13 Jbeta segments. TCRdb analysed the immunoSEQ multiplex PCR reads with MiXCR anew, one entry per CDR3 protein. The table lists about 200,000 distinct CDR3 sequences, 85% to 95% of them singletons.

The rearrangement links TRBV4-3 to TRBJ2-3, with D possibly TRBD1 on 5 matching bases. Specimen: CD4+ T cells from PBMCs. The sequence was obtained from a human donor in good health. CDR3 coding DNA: TGCGCCAGCAGCCCCCTAGGGGCGAACACAGATACGCAGTATTTT. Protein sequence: CASSPLGANTDTQYF.